This T cell receptor beta chain was profiled in a study of quantifying T cell responses using KT2 cells. Background on the study: Reverse transcription used primers in the TCR alpha and beta constant regions.

Study-wide findings and caveats: KT2 sequences were detected down to about one KT2 cell per 100,000 PBMC.

A single-stranded UMI oligo with SP2 sequence was ligated to cDNA 3' ends. An equimolar mix of RC1.1 and RC1.2 primed the beta chain across TRBC1 and TRBC2. MiXCR was run by TCRdb on the UMI-ligation and nested PCR reads, yielding one entry per CDR3 protein. The sample includes about 33,000 distinct CDR3 sequences, over 9% seen only once; the top ten take roughly 9.7%. This clonotype was observed many times. Its target is unknown. V lost 3 bases to trimming and J lost 4 bases, with 9 bases between them. This CDR3 comprises 13 residues. The chain employs TRBV12-3 or TRBV12-4 and TRBJ1-2; D is possibly TRBD1 (6 bases). This clonotype originated in a human donor. Sequencing was performed on PBMCs spiked with cells of the T cell clone KT2. The CDR3 DNA follows: TGTGCCAGCAGTTTTGGGGGCGGCTATGGCTACACCTTC. It is translated as CASSFGGGYGYTF.